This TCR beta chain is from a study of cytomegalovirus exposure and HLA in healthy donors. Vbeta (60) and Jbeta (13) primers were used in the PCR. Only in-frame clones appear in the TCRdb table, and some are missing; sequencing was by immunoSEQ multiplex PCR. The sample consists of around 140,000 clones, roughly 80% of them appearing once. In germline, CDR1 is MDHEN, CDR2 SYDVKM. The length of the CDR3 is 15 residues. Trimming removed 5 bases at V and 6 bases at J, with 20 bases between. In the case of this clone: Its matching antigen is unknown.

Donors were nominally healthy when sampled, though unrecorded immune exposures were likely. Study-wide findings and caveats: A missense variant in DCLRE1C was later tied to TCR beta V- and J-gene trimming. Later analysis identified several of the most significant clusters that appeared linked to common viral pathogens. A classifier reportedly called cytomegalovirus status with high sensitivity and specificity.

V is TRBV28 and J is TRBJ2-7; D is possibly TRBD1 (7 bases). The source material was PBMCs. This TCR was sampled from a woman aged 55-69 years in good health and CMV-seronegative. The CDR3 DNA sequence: TGTGCCAGCAGTGCTTCAGGGGGGTCGGGGCCCGAGCAGTACTTC. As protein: CASSASGGSGPEQYF.